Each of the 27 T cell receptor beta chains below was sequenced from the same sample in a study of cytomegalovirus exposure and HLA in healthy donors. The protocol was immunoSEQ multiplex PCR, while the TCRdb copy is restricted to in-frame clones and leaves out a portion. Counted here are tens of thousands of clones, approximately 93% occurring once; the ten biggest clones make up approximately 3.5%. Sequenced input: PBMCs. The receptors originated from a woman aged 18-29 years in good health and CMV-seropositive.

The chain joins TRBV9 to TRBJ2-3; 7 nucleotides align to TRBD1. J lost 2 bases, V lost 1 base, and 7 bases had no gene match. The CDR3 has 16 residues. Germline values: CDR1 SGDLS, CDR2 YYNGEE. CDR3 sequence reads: CASSVLTGRSTDTQYF. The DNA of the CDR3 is TGTGCCAGCAGCGTATTGACAGGGCGTTCCACAGATACGCAGTATTTT.

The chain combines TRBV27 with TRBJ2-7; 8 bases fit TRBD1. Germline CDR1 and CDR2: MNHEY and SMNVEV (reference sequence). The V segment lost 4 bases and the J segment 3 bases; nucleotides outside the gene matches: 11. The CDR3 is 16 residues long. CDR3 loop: CASSSLTGTGVYEQYF. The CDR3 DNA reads TGTGCCAGCAGTTCGCTAACCGGGACAGGAGTCTACGAGCAGTACTTC.

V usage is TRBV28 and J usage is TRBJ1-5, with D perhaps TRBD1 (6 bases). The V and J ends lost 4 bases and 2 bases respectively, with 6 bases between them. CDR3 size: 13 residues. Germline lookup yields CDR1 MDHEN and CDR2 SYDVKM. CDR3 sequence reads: CASSYRGNQPQHF. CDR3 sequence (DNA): TGTGCCAGCAGTTACAGGGGCAATCAGCCCCAGCATTTT.

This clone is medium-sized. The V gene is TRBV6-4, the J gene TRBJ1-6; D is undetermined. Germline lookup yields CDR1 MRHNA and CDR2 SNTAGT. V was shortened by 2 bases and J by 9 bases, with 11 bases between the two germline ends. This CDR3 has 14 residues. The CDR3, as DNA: TGTGCCAGCAGTGACGGGCCCGAAGGTTCACCCCTCCACTTT. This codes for CASSDGPEGSPLHF.

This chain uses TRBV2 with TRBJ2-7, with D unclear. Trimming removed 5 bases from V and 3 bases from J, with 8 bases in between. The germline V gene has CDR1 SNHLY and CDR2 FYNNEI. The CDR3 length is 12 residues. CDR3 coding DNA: TGTGCCAGCAGTTCCCGGAGCTACGAGCAGTACTTC. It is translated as CASSSRSYEQYF.

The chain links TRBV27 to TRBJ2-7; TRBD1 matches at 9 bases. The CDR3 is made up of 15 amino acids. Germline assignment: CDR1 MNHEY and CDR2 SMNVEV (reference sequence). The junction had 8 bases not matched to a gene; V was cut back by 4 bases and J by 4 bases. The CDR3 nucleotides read TGTGCCAGCAGTTACTTGGGACAGGGATCATACGAGCAGTACTTC. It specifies CASSYLGQGSYEQYF.

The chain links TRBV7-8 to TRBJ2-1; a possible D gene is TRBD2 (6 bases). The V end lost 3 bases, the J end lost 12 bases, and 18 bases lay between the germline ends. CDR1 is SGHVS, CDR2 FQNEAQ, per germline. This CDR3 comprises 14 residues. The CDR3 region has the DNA TGTGCCAGCAGCTTCGGGCGGGGCGGCTGGGGGCAGTTCTTC. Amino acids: CASSFGRGGWGQFF. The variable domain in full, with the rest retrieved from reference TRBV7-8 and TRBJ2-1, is GAGVSQSPRYKVAKRGQDVALRCDPISGHVSLFWYQQALGQGPEFLTYFQNEAQLDKSGLPSDRFFAERPEGSVSTLKIQRTQQEDSAVYLCASSFGRGGWGQFFGPGTRLTVL.

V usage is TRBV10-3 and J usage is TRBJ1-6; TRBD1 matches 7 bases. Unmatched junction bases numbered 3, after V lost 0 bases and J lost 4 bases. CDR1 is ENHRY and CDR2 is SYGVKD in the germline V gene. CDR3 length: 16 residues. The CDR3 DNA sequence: TGTGCCATCAGTGAGTCTCGACAGGGTTATAATTCACCCCTCCACTTT. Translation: CAISESRQGYNSPLHF.

The CDR3 loop is CASSFGVTEAFF. CDR3 sequence (DNA): TGTGCCAGCAGCTTCGGAGTAACTGAAGCTTTCTTT. The J gene is TRBJ1-1, the V gene TRBV7-2; no clear D gene. The CDR3 runs to 12 residues. Germline CDR1 reads SGHTA; CDR2 reads FQGNSA. V lost 3 bases and J lost 5, with 7 bases in between.

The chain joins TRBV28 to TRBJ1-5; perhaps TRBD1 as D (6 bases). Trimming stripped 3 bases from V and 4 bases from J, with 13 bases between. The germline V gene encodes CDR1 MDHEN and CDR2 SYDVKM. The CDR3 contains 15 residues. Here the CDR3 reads CASSFGGVRNQPQHF. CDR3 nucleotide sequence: TGTGCCAGCAGTTTTGGGGGCGTTCGGAATCAGCCCCAGCATTTT. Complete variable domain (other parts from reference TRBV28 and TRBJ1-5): DVKVTQSSRYLVKRTGEKVFLECVQDMDHENMFWYRQDPGLGLRLIYFSYDVKMKEKGDIPEGYSVSREKKERFSLILESASTNQTSMYLCASSFGGVRNQPQHFGDGTRLSIL.

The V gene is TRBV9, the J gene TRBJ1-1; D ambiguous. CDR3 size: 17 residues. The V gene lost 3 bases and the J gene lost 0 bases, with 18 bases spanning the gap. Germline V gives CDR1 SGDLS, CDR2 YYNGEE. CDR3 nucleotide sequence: TGTGCCAGCAGCGCCACAGTGACCCCAATTCTGAACACTGAAGCTTTCTTT. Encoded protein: CASSATVTPILNTEAFF.

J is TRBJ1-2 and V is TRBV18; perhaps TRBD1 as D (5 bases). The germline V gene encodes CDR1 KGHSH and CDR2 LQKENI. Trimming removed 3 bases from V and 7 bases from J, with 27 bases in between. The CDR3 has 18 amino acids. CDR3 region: CASSPAGGASKAPFGYTF. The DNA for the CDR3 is TGTGCCAGCTCACCTGCCGGCGGGGCATCCAAGGCCCCCTTTGGCTACACCTTC.

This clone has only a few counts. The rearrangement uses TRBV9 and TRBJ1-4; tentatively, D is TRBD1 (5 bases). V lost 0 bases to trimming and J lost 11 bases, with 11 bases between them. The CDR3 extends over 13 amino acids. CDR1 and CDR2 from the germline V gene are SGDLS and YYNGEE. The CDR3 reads CASSVGREGKLFF. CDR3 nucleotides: TGTGCCAGCAGCGTAGGAAGGGAGGGGAAACTGTTTTTT.

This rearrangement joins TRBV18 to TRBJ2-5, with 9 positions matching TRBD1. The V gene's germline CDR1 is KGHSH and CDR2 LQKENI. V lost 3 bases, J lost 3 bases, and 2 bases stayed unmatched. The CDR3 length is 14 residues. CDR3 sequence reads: CASSPGTGKETQYF. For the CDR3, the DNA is TGTGCCAGCTCACCCGGGACAGGGAAAGAGACCCAGTACTTC.

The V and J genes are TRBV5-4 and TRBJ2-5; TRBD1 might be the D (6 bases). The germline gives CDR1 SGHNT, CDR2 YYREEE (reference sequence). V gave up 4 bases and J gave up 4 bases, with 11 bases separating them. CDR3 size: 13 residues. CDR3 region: CASSVQGAETQYF. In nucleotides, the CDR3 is TGTGCCAGCAGCGTACAGGGTGCAGAGACCCAGTACTTC.

The CDR3 loop is CASREGRNIETQYF. CDR3 sequence (DNA): TGTGCCAGCAGGGAGGGACGAAATATAGAGACCCAGTACTTC. The chain is built from TRBV11-2 and TRBJ2-5; D perhaps matches TRBD2 (6 bases). Germline values: CDR1 SGHAT, CDR2 FQNNGV. Trimming took off 6 bases at V and 4 bases at J, with 15 bases between the two ends. The CDR3 sequence is 14 residues long.

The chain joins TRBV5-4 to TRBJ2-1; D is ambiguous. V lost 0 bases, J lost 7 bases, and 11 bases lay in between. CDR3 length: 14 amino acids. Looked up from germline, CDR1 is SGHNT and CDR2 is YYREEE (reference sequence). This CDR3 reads CASSLGPIRNEQFF. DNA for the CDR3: TGTGCCAGCAGCTTGGGCCCTATTCGGAATGAGCAGTTCTTC.

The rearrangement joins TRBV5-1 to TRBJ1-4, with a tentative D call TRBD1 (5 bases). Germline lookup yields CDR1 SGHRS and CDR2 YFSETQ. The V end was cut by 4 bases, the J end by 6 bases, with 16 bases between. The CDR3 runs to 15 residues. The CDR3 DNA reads TGCGCCAGCAGCCCGGACCAGGGTACGGATGAAAAACTGTTTTTT. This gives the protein CASSPDQGTDEKLFF. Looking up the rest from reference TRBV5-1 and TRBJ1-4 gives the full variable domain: KAGVTQTPRYLIKTRGQQVTLSCSPISGHRSVSWYQQTPGQGLQFLFEYFSETQRNKGNFPGRFSGRQFSNSRSEMNVSTLELGDSALYLCASSPDQGTDEKLFFGSGTQLSVL.

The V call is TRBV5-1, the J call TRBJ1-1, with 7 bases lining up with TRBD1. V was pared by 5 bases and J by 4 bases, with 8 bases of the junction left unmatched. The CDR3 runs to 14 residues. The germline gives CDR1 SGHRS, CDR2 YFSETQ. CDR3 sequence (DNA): TGCGCCAGCAGTCTCACAGGGGCCTTCACTGAAGCTTTCTTT. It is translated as CASSLTGAFTEAFF.

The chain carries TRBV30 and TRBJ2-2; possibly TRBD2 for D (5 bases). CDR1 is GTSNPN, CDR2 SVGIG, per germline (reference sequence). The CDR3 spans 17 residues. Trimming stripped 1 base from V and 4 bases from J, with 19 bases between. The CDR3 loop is CAWSDPGTSARTGELFF. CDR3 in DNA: TGTGCCTGGAGTGATCCGGGAACCTCGGCCCGCACCGGGGAGCTGTTTTTT.

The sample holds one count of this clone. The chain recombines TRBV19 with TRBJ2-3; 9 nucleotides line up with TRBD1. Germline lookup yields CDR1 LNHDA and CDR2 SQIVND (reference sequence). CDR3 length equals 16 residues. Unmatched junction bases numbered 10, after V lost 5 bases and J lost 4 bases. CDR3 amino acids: CASSVPGQGLADTQYF. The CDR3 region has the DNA TGTGCCAGTAGTGTGCCGGGACAGGGTCTCGCAGATACGCAGTATTTT.

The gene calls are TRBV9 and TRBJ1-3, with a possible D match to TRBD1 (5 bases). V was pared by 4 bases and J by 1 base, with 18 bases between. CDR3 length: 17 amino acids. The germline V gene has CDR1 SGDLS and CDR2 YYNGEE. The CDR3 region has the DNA TGTGCCAGCAGCCCCCACAAGGGACTGACTTCTGGAAACACCATATATTTT. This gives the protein CASSPHKGLTSGNTIYF.

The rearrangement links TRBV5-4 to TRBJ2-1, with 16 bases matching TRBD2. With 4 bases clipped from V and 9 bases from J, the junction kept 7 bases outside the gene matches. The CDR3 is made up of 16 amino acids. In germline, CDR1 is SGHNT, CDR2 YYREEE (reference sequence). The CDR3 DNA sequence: TGTGCCAGCAGCCCGGGGACTAGCGGGGGGGTAGGTGAGCAGTTCTTC. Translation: CASSPGTSGGVGEQFF.

The CDR3 region has the DNA TGTGCCAGCAGCCCCTTGGCGGGGGGCAGTGAAAAACTGTTTTTT. Translated, it gives CASSPLAGGSEKLFF. J is TRBJ1-4 and V is TRBV14, with D maybe TRBD1 (6 bases). This CDR3 has 15 residues. Germline V gene sequence: CDR1 SGHDN, CDR2 FVKESK. V was trimmed by 4 bases and J by 7 bases, leaving 16 bases between them. The whole variable domain, remainder taken from reference TRBV14 and TRBJ1-4, is EAGVTQFPSHSVIEKGQTVTLRCDPISGHDNLYWYRRVMGKEIKFLLHFVKESKQDESGMPNNRFLAERTGGTYSTLKVQPAELEDSGVYFCASSPLAGGSEKLFFGSGTQLSVL.

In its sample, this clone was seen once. In DNA form, the CDR3 reads TGTGCCAGCAGCTATGAGGGACTGGGTATCTACGAGCAGTACTTC. This encodes CASSYEGLGIYEQYF. The chain carries TRBV7-2 and TRBJ2-7, with D possibly TRBD2 on 6 matching bases. V lost 4 bases and J lost 3, with 16 bases in between. Germline assignment: CDR1 SGHTA and CDR2 FQGNSA. The CDR3 runs to 15 residues.

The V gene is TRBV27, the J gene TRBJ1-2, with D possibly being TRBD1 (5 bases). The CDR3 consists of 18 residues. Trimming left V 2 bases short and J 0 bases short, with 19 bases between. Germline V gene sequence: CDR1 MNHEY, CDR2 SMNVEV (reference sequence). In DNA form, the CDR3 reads TGTGCCAGCAGTTTAGGTGGTTTGGGGCGGCCTACTAACTATGGCTACACCTTC. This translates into CASSLGGLGRPTNYGYTF.

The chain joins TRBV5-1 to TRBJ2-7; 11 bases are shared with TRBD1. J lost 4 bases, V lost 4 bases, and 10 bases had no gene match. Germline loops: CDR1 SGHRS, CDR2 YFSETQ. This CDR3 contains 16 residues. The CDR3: CASSPGQGATSYEQYF. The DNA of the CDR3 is TGCGCCAGCAGCCCAGGACAGGGGGCAACTTCGTACGAGCAGTACTTC.